What follows is one T cell receptor beta chain and its context. The CDR3 is 18 amino acids. Germline-derived CDR1 and CDR2 are LNHDA and SQIVND (reference sequence). Trimming took off 5 bases at V and 6 bases at J, with 26 bases between the two ends. Sequenced by immunoSEQ multiplex PCR; TCRdb stores in-frame clones only, minus some. The repertoire holds over 60,000 clones, roughly 72% seen once, with about 7% in the top ten. This specimen comes from a study of radiation and T cells in renal cell carcinoma. Described time point: blood 2 weeks post-SBRT. The treatment denotes: 15 Gy SBRT to primary tumor, nephrectomy 4 weeks later.

Sequencing was performed on blood, taken from a patient whose treatment included radiotherapy and nephrectomy. The chain carries TRBV19 and TRBJ2-4; possible D gene TRBD2, 7 bases. The receptor's source is a man aged 55 to 70 with renal cell carcinoma. The CDR3 sequence is CASSLIAVGAGAGNIQYF. CDR3 nucleotide sequence: TGTGCCAGTAGTCTGATTGCAGTAGGGGCGGGGGCCGGAAACATTCAGTACTTC.